Listed here is a single TCR beta chain. Its antigen is not known. This sample was taken from a study of blood T cells in healthy people across ages. It was with a sample-barcoded 5' primer and a J-beta primer mix that a second PCR of roughly 6 to 12 cycles was run. Tags on each cDNA molecule came from a template-switch adaptor with 12 random nucleotides. TCRdb passed the 5' RACE reads through MiXCR, listing each CDR3 protein once. The sample shows about a million distinct CDR3 sequences, just over 50% of them seen only once. Overall study findings and caveats: Naive T cell percentage by flow cytometry tracked strongly with beta diversity. Roughly linear declines in TCR beta diversity per million T cells occurred with age.

Germline CDR1 and CDR2: SGHRS and YFSETQ. The CDR3 is made up of 13 amino acids. V was cut by 4 bases and J by 3 bases, with 11 bases left in between. The sample comprised blood. The genes are TRBV5-1 and TRBJ2-7; D is possibly TRBD1 (5 bases). This receptor was identified in a woman aged 55-69 years in good health. In DNA, the CDR3 is TGCGCCAGCAGCGGTCAGGGTTACTACGAGCAGTACTTC. This translates into CASSGQGYYEQYF.